This note documents a single T cell receptor (beta chain) sequence. The CDR3 extends over 14 amino acids. The germline V gene has CDR1 SEHNR and CDR2 FQNEAQ (reference sequence). V gave up 5 bases and J gave up 6 bases, with 15 bases separating them. This record comes from a study of control samples from healthy donors and cancer patients. Measured with immunoSEQ multiplex PCR; TCRdb has only the in-frame clones, and not every one. The sample holds roughly 200,000 clones, approximately 95% seen once. Material: blood. This sequence was found in a man younger than 35 in good health. The rearrangement joins TRBV7-9 to TRBJ2-3; possible D gene TRBD2, 5 bases. The CDR3 DNA follows: TGTGCCAGCAGCACCAGCACCGGCGGGGATACGCAGTATTTT. This gives the protein CASSTSTGGDTQYF.